One and the same sample provided the 30 T cell receptor beta chains below, sequenced in a study of monozygotic twins with inflammatory bowel disease. TCRdb reworked the 5' RACE reads into one entry per CDR3 protein, no DNA. The sample holds tens of thousands of distinct CDR3 sequences. The sample taken for sequencing was blood. The receptors originated from a human donor with ulcerative colitis or Crohn's disease, or a healthy co-twin of an affected twin (not recorded which).

The V and J genes are TRBV27 and TRBJ2-1; TCRdb outputs TRBD1, but without DNA this stays unchecked. CDR1 MNHEY and CDR2 SMNVEV come from the germline V gene (reference sequence). The CDR3 runs to 16 residues. CDR3 sequence reads: CASSPGGTGYGAFKFF.

The rearrangement joins TRBV12-3 or TRBV12-4 to TRBJ2-7; TCRdb reports TRBD1, a call that lacks DNA to check it against. The CDR3 length is 15 residues. The chain's CDR3 is CASSLEGGSGYEQYF.

This chain joins TRBV6-2 or TRBV6-3 and TRBJ2-7; checking the TCRdb D call of TRBD1 is not possible without DNA. CDR1 and CDR2 from the germline V gene are MNHEY and SVGEGT. CDR3 length equals 12 residues. CDR3 residues: CASWNRQNEQYF.

The chain has TRBV27 and TRBJ2-3. This CDR3 contains 12 residues. Germline CDR1 is MNHEY and CDR2 is SMNVEV (reference sequence). The CDR3 loop is CASSSYADTQYF.

The rearrangement links TRBV20-1 to TRBJ2-1; TCRdb's D call, TRBD1, is unchecked because there is no DNA. Per germline, CDR1 DFQATT and CDR2 SNEGSKA (reference sequence). The CDR3 extends over 15 amino acids. Here the CDR3 reads CSAPNPGAHYNEQFF.

The rearrangement uses TRBV2 and TRBJ2-1; no DNA is available, so the TRBD1 call from TCRdb remains unchecked. CDR1 and CDR2 from the germline V gene are SNHLY and FYNNEI. The CDR3 has 12 amino acids. CDR3 amino acids: CASRWDHNEQFF.

The chain carries TRBV7-9 and TRBJ2-1; TCRdb designates TRBD1, a call that cannot be tested without DNA. The CDR3 sequence is 15 residues long. Germline V CDR1 and CDR2: SEHNR, FQNEAQ (reference sequence). CDR3 sequence: CATTARAGPYNEQFF.

V usage is TRBV20-1 and J usage is TRBJ1-1; the D call of TRBD1 rests on TCRdb alone, since no DNA is present to check it. Germline-derived CDR1 and CDR2 are DFQATT and SNEGSKA (reference sequence). This CDR3 is built from 12 residues. CDR3: CSAREGPGEAFF.

The CDR3 loop is CSVARGGLKDSFF. The chain recombines TRBV29-1 with TRBJ1-1; TCRdb picks TRBD1, but there is no DNA to check that call. This CDR3 is built from 13 residues. CDR1 is SQVTM and CDR2 is ANQGSEA in the germline V gene.

The V gene is TRBV20-1, the J gene TRBJ2-7; TCRdb outputs TRBD1, but without DNA this stays unchecked. CDR3 length: 11 amino acids. Germline assignment: CDR1 DFQATT and CDR2 SNEGSKA (reference sequence). The CDR3 spells CSGVQGAEQYF.

The chain joins TRBV20-1 to TRBJ1-1; TCRdb's assignment of TRBD1 cannot be checked, as there is no DNA. The CDR3 loop spans 14 amino acids. From germline, CDR1 is DFQATT and CDR2 SNEGSKA (reference sequence). The CDR3: CSAIEGGANTEAFF.

The chain couples TRBV29-1 to TRBJ1-2; checking the TCRdb D call of TRBD1 is not possible without DNA. Germline lookup yields CDR1 SQVTM and CDR2 ANQGSEA. The CDR3 runs to 14 residues. The CDR3: CSVPQGAGFYGYTF.

The chain is built from TRBV20-1 and TRBJ1-5; TCRdb reports TRBD1, a call that lacks DNA to check it against. Germline CDR1 is DFQATT and CDR2 is SNEGSKA (reference sequence). The CDR3 loop spans 14 amino acids. CDR3 in amino acids: CSAWTGGRNQPQHF.

The gene calls are TRBV20-1 and TRBJ2-7. The CDR3 runs 14 residues. The germline V gene encodes CDR1 DFQATT and CDR2 SNEGSKA (reference sequence). Here the CDR3 reads CSARESENLYEQYF.

V is TRBV6-6 and J is TRBJ1-1; TCRdb names TRBD1, which stays unverified in the absence of DNA. Germline CDR1 reads MNHNY; CDR2 reads SVGAGI (reference sequence). The CDR3 has 12 residues. This chain's CDR3 is CASSYGGTEAFF.

V usage is TRBV6-2 or TRBV6-3 and J usage is TRBJ1-1. Germline assignment: CDR1 MNHEY and CDR2 SVGEGT. The CDR3 consists of 12 residues. The chain's CDR3 is CASKLMNTEAFF.

The chain carries TRBV29-1 and TRBJ2-7; absent DNA, TCRdb's TRBD1 call cannot be checked. The CDR3 has 12 residues. Germline CDR1 reads SQVTM; CDR2 reads ANQGSEA. This CDR3 is CSVRPDLGEQYF.

The chain employs TRBV7-8 and TRBJ1-1. Germline CDR1 is SGHVS and CDR2 is FQNEAQ. This CDR3 spans 16 amino acids. The CDR3 reads CASSLGFSRVGTEAFF.

This CDR3 reads CSARDHRRGQETQYF. J is TRBJ2-5 and V is TRBV20-1; TCRdb's D gene call, TRBD2, goes unchecked for lack of DNA. CDR1 and CDR2 (germline): DFQATT, SNEGSKA (reference sequence). CDR3 size: 15 residues.

V is TRBV6-8 and J is TRBJ2-7; TCRdb reports TRBD1, a call that lacks DNA to check it against. This CDR3 has 13 residues. CDR1 MNHGY and CDR2 SAAAGT come from the germline V gene. The CDR3 sequence is CARGAGSSYEQYF.

J is TRBJ2-3 and V is TRBV29-1; checking the TCRdb D call of TRBD1 is not possible without DNA. The CDR3 consists of 15 residues. CDR1 is SQVTM, CDR2 ANQGSEA, per germline. The CDR3 sequence is CSVQTGVSLADTQYF.

The gene calls are TRBV28 and TRBJ1-1. Germline-derived CDR1 and CDR2 are MDHEN and SYDVKM. This CDR3 contains 14 residues. CDR3 sequence: CASSLEELNTEAFF.

The V gene is TRBV11-2, the J gene TRBJ2-3. This CDR3 has 14 amino acids. CDR1 SGHAT and CDR2 FQNNGV come from the germline V gene. The CDR3 protein is CASSRYDSTDTQYF.

The CDR3 is CASTRGDSYNEQFF. V usage is TRBV14 and J usage is TRBJ2-1; TCRdb indicates TRBD1, and absent DNA this call remains unverified. CDR3 length: 14 amino acids. Germline-derived CDR1 and CDR2 are SGHDN and FVKESK.

The rearrangement uses TRBV20-1 and TRBJ2-3; as DNA is missing, the TRBD2 call by TCRdb cannot be tested. Germline CDR1 is DFQATT and CDR2 is SNEGSKA (reference sequence). The CDR3 has 18 residues. The chain's CDR3 is CSARDSGLAGGYTDTQYF.

The gene calls are TRBV20-1 and TRBJ1-1; TCRdb designates TRBD1, a call that cannot be tested without DNA. The germline gives CDR1 DFQATT, CDR2 SNEGSKA (reference sequence). This CDR3 spans 14 amino acids. The CDR3 is CSALPPQVNTEAFF.

The rearrangement uses TRBV7-9 and TRBJ1-6. From germline, CDR1 is SEHNR and CDR2 FQNEAQ (reference sequence). The CDR3 is 12 amino acids. The CDR3 spells CASSSGALALHF. Complete variable domain (other parts from reference TRBV7-9 and TRBJ1-6): DTGVSQNPRHKITKRGQNVTFRCDPISEHNRLYWYRQTLGQGPEFLTYFQNEAQLEKSRLLSDRFSAERPKGSFSTLEIQRTEQGDSAMYLCASSSGALALHFGNGTRLTVT.

The J gene is TRBJ2-3, the V gene TRBV20-1. The CDR3 sequence is 13 residues long. Germline V gene sequence: CDR1 DFQATT, CDR2 SNEGSKA (reference sequence). This chain's CDR3 is CSARDEGPDTQYF.

The chain recombines TRBV7-9 with TRBJ1-1; the D call from TCRdb, TRBD1, cannot be confirmed without DNA. Germline V CDR1 and CDR2: SEHNR, FQNEAQ (reference sequence). The CDR3 consists of 15 residues. The CDR3 spells CASSLDQGQNTEAFF.

V is TRBV10-2 and J is TRBJ1-1; TCRdb's D gene call, TRBD1, goes unchecked for lack of DNA. CDR3 length equals 14 residues. Germline CDR1 WSHSY, CDR2 SAAADI. The CDR3 reads CASESGVRNTEAFF.